Sequencing of this TCR beta chain was carried out in a study of regulatory T cells in long-lasting Graves disease. With 6 bases clipped from V and 4 bases from J, the junction kept 13 bases outside the gene matches. This CDR3 comprises 16 residues. Time point in this sample: newly diagnosed GD, antithyroid drugs for less than 3 months. Construction of the TCR library relied on RNA isolated from PBMCs. This clonotype appeared many times. The antigen remains undetermined. Study results and limitations: The persistent group shared 2,741 public clonotypes, more than the 950 to 1,000 shared by new patients.

Both iRepertoire HTBI primers and Arm-PCR of CDR3 regions were used to build the TCR beta libraries. MiXCR, run by TCRdb on the multiplex PCR reads, gives a single entry per CDR3 protein. The sample contains roughly 510,000 distinct CDR3 sequences, about 16% of which appear only once. These data were also reused for a study on T cells in Graves' hyperthyroidism and ophthalmopathy. Per that study: Exclusion of patients followed from uncontrolled infection, other autoimmune disease, pregnancy or lactation. The TCR CDR3 was amplified in a first-round RT-PCR using the HTBI primer set. In blood, most of the thyroid clonotypes expanded above 0.001 were also present.

The chain joins TRBV12-3 or TRBV12-4 to TRBJ2-3, with 7 nucleotides matching TRBD2. The sequenced sample was peripheral blood mononuclear cells (PBMCs), obtained at new diagnosis, from a patient treated with antithyroid drugs. This sequence was found in a man younger than 35 with Graves disease. The CDR3 DNA reads as TGTGCCAGCAGCAACCTGTGGCGGGAGTACCCAGATACGCAGTATTTT. Protein: CASSNLWREYPDTQYF.